The following is a TCR beta chain sequence with its context. Antigen: not known. This sample stems from a study of cytomegalovirus exposure and HLA in healthy donors. This CDR3 is built from 14 residues. V lost 0 bases to trimming and J lost 10 bases, with 13 bases between them. Germline loops: CDR1 SGHDN, CDR2 FVKESK. Primers: 60 Vbeta forward and 13 Jbeta reverse. Produced via immunoSEQ multiplex PCR; TCRdb's table is partial and in-frame only. Its table lists 130,000 or so clones. Study-wide points: It was reportedly the case that the classifier diagnosed cytomegalovirus status with high specificity and sensitivity.

The sample taken for sequencing was PBMCs. This clonotype was sampled from a woman aged 18-29 years in good health and CMV-seronegative. This sequence joins TRBV14 and TRBJ2-1, with D uncertain. CDR3 protein: CASSQEIIPAEQFF. The CDR3 region has the DNA TGTGCCAGCAGCCAAGAGATAATCCCCGCGGAGCAGTTCTTC.